There are a few counts of the clone carrying this T cell receptor (beta chain). Its antigen is still unknown. These data come from a study of vaccination effects on CD4 cells after COVID-19. For the study at large: Two-dose vaccination with either BNT162b2 or mRNA-1273 was given to the participants.

Regarding the study as a whole: There was only 1 of 255 vaccine-induced clones in healthy vaccinees that cross-reacted with common cold coronaviruses. There was marked clonal contraction among infection- and vaccine-induced clones late after vaccination.

The repertoire was sequenced with immunoSEQ multiplex PCR; TCRdb's copy has only in-frame clones and lacks some. The sample consists of roughly 30,000 clones, around three quarters of them appearing once. Expansion with viral peptide pools was applied to antigen-specific CD4+ T cells by the ViraFEST assay prior to sequencing. Following a roughly 11-day culture, CD4+ T cells were purified. Vaccine recipients, nucleocapsid antibody negative, had no prior SARS-CoV-2 infection. A half-medium replacement with IL-2 medium was carried out on days 3 and 7. Germline V gene sequence: CDR1 SGHDN, CDR2 FVKESK. V lost 1 base to trimming and J lost 1 base; unmatched junction nucleotides: 9. This CDR3 has 17 amino acids.

The sample consisted of CD4+ T cells from PBMCs cultured with HCoV-OC43 spike peptides, taken before COVID-19 vaccination. Stated subset: HCoV-OC43 spike overlapping peptide pool stimulation. The J gene is TRBJ1-1, the V gene TRBV14; 7 positions agree with TRBD1. The clonotype comes from a human donor who received a COVID-19 vaccine. The CDR3 DNA sequence: TGTGCCAGCAGCCAAGTAGGGACAGCTAATCCGAACACTGAAGCTTTCTTT. This sequence encodes CASSQVGTANPNTEAFF.